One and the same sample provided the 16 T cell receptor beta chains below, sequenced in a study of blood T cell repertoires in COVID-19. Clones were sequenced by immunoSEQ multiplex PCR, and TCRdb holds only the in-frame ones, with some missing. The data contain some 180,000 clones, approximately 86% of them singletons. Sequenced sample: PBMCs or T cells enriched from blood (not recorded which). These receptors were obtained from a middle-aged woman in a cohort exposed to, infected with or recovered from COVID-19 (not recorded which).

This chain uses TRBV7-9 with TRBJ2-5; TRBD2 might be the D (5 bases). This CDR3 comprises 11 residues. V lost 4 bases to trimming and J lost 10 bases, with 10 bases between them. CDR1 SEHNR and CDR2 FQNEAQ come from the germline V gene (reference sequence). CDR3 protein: CASSSRTDQYF. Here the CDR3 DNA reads TGTGCCAGCAGCTCTCGGACTGACCAGTACTTC.

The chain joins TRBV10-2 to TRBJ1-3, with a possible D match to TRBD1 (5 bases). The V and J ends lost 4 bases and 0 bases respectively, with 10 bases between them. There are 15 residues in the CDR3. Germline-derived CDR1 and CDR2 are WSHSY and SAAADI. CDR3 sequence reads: CASSGSRDSGNTIYF. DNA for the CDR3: TGCGCCAGCAGTGGATCCAGGGACTCTGGAAACACCATATATTTT.

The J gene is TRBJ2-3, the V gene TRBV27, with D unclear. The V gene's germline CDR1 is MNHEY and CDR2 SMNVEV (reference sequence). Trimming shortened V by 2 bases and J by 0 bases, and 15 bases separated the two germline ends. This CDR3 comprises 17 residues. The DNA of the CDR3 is TGTGCCAGCAGTTTACTTCCTTTGGCGGCAAGCACAGATACGCAGTATTTT. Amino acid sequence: CASSLLPLAASTDTQYF.

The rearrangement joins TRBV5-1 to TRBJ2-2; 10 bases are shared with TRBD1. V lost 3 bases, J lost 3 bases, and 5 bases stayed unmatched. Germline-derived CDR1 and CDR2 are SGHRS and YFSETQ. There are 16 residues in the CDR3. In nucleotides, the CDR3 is TGCGCCAGCAGCTCTCGACAGGGGGCACACACCGGGGAGCTGTTTTTT. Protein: CASSSRQGAHTGELFF.

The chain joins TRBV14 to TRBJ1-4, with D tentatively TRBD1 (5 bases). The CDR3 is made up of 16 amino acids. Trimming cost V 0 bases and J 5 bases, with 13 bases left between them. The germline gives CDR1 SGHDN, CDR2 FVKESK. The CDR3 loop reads CASSQEPVGHNEKLFF. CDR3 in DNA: TGTGCCAGCAGCCAAGAACCCGTAGGACACAATGAAAAACTGTTTTTT.

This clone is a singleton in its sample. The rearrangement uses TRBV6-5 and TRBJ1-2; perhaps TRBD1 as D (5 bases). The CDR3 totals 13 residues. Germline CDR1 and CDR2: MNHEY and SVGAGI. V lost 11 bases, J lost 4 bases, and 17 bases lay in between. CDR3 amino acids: CAAPWGGIYGYTF. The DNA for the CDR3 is TGTGCCGCCCCATGGGGGGGAATCTATGGCTACACCTTC.

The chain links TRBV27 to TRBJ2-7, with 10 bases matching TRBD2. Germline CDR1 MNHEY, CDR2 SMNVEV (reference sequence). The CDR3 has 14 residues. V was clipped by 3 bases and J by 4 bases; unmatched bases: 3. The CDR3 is CASSLASGRYEQYF. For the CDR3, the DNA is TGTGCCAGCAGTTTGGCTAGCGGGAGATACGAGCAGTACTTC.

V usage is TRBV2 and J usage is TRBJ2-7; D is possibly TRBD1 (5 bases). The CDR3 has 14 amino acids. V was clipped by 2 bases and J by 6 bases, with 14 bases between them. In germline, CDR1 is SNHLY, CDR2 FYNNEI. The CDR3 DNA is TGTGCCAGCAGTGAACCTAGAAGGGGTGGCGAGCAGTACTTC. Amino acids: CASSEPRRGGEQYF.

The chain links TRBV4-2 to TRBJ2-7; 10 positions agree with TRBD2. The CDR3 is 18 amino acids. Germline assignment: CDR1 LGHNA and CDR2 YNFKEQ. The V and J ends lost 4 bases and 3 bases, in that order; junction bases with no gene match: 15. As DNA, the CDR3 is TGTGCCAGCAGCCCGTCGGCGGTAGCGGGAGGTCTGGGCTACGAGCAGTACTTC. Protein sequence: CASSPSAVAGGLGYEQYF.

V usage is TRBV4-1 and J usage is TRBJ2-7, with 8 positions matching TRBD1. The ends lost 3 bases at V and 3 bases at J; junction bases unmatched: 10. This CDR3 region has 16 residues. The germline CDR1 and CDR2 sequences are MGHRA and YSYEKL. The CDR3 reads CASSHHGQGSFYEQYF. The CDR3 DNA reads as TGCGCCAGCAGCCATCATGGACAGGGTTCTTTCTACGAGCAGTACTTC.

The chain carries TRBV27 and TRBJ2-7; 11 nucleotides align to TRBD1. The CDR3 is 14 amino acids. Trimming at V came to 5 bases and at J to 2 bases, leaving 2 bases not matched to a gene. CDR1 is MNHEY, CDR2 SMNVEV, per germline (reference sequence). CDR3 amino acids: CASSGDRGTYEQYF. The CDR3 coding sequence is TGTGCCAGCAGTGGGGACAGGGGGACCTACGAGCAGTACTTC.

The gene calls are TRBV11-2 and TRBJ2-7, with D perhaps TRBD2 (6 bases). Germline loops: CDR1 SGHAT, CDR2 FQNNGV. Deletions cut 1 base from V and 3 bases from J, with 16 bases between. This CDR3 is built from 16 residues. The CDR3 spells CASSLGSPGLNYEQYF. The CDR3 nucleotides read TGTGCCAGCAGCTTAGGGAGCCCGGGACTCAACTACGAGCAGTACTTC.

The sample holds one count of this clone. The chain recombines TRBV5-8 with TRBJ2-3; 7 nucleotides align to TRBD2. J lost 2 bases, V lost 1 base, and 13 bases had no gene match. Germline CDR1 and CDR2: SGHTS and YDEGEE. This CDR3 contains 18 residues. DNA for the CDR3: TGTGCCAGCAGCTTGAGGTCGAGTCGCGGGAGATTCACAGATACGCAGTATTTT. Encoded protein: CASSLRSSRGRFTDTQYF.

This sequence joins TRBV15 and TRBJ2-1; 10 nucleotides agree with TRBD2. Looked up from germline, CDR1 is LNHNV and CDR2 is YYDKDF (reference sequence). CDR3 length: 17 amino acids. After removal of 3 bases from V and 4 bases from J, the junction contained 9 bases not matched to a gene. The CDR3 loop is CATSSTSGKGLYNEQFF. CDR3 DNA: TGTGCCACCAGCAGTACTAGCGGGAAGGGTCTATACAATGAGCAGTTCTTC.

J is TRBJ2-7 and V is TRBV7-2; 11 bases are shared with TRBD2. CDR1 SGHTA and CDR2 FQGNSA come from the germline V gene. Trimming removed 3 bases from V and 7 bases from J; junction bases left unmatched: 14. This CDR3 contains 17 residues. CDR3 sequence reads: CASSLRDSGRAGGEQYF. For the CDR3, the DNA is TGTGCCAGCAGCTTGAGGGATAGCGGGAGGGCCGGGGGAGAGCAGTACTTC. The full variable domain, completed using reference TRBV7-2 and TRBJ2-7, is GAGVSQSPSNKVTEKGKDVELRCDPISGHTALYWYRQSLGQGLEFLIYFQGNSAPDKSGLPSDRFSAERTGGSVSTLTIQRTQQEDSAVYLCASSLRDSGRAGGEQYFGPGTRLTVT.

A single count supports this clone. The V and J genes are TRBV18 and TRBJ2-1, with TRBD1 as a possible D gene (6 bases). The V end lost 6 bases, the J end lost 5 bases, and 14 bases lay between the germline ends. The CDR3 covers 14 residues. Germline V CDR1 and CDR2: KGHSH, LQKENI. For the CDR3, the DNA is TGTGCCAGCTCCCCGGGACAACGTAACAATGAGCAGTTCTTC. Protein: CASSPGQRNNEQFF.